These T cell receptor beta chains were read from a single sample in a study of PD-L1 blockade in urothelial cancer. Libraries were prepared by immunoSEQ multiplex PCR; TCRdb keeps only in-frame clonotypes and omits some of them. This table has fewer than 80,000 clones, 81% appearing once. The sample consisted of PBMCs, taken around atezolizumab (anti-PD-L1) treatment. All receptors derive from a man between 65 and 85 years old with urothelial cancer. The CDR3 runs from the conserved cysteine through the conserved F or W. The D gene is left open where the match is weak. Only part of the rows carry a size: once, few, many, or a class if the clone is expanded.

TRBV5-6	TRBJ2-7	TRBD2	.	TGTGCCAGCAGCTTGGGTAGCGGGAGTCTCTACGAGCAGTACTTC	CASSLGSGSLYEQYF
TRBV18	TRBJ2-2	.	.	TGTGCCAGCTCACTTTGGGGGCCAGACACCGGGGAGCTGTTTTTT	CASSLWGPDTGELFF
TRBV12-5	TRBJ2-5	TRBD1	.	TGTGCTAGTGGTTTGGGGACAGGTCGGCAGACCCAGTACTTC	CASGLGTGRQTQYF
TRBV9	TRBJ2-1	TRBD2	once	TGTGCCAGCAGTACAGGGCGGCTAGCGGGATTCAATGAGCAGTTCTTC	CASSTGRLAGFNEQFF
TRBV5-6	TRBJ2-1	.	.	TGTGCCAGCAGCGAGTACAATGAGCAGTTCTTC	CASSEYNEQFF
TRBV7-9	TRBJ2-3	.	once	TGTGCCAGCACACCGTTGGAGTCCACAGATACGCAGTATTTT	CASTPLESTDTQYF
TRBV19	TRBJ1-2	TRBD1	.	TGTGCCAGTAGTACCTACTCGACCGGGACAGGGGCCCTGTATAACTATGGCTACACCTTC	CASSTYSTGTGALYNYGYTF
TRBV7-2	TRBJ2-2	TRBD2	.	TGTGCCAGCAGCCGATCAGCGGGGGCGAACACCGGGGAGCTGTTTTTT	CASSRSAGANTGELFF
TRBV18	TRBJ2-3	TRBD1	.	TGTGCCAGCTCCCCGGGACAGGGGCCGGGAAATACGCAGTATTTT	CASSPGQGPGNTQYF
TRBV27	TRBJ2-7	.	.	TGTGCCAGCAGTTCGACAGGCCCTACACCCTCGGGGCAGTACTTC	CASSSTGPTPSGQYF
TRBV19	TRBJ1-2	.	.	TGTGCCAGTAGTATTCCAGGGGTCGACTATGGCTACACCTTC	CASSIPGVDYGYTF
TRBV5-4	TRBJ2-3	TRBD2	.	TGTGCCAGCAGCACAAGACTAGCGGGATTGCCAGATACGCAGTATTTT	CASSTRLAGLPDTQYF
TRBV16	TRBJ2-7	TRBD2	once	TGTGCCAGCAGCCCCCGGGGGGGTATTCCCTACGAGCAGTACTTC	CASSPRGGIPYEQYF
TRBV29-1	TRBJ2-7	.	.	TGCAGCGTTTTCTTGACTAGAACCGAGCAGTACTTC	CSVFLTRTEQYF
TRBV28	TRBJ1-5	.	.	TGTGCCAGCAGCCTGGCTGGGGGGGGTGATCAGCCCCAGCATTTT	CASSLAGGGDQPQHF
TRBV5-1	TRBJ2-5	.	once	TGCGCCAGCAGCGCCGACAACTACCAAGAGACCCAGTACTTC	CASSADNYQETQYF
TRBV11-2	TRBJ2-2	TRBD2	.	TGTGCCAGCAGCTTTTCACTAGCGCGTTCCACCGGGGAGCTGTTTTTT	CASSFSLARSTGELFF
TRBV30	TRBJ2-7	.	.	TGTGCCTGGGGAGCACTCTACGAGCAGTACTTC	CAWGALYEQYF
TRBV19	TRBJ2-5	.	.	TGTGCCAGTAGTATAGGTGTTGGCAGCCAAGAGACCCAGTACTTC	CASSIGVGSQETQYF
TRBV6-5	TRBJ2-1	TRBD2	.	TGTGCCAGCAGTTACAGGGCGGGAGGACCCTACAATGAGCAGTTCTTC	CASSYRAGGPYNEQFF
TRBV7-8	TRBJ2-5	TRBD1	few	TGTGCCAGCAGCTCCCAATACAGGGGTAGGAAGACCCAGTACTTC	CASSSQYRGRKTQYF
TRBV5-1	TRBJ2-2	TRBD1	.	TGCGCCAGCAGCTTGGCACAGGGGGCCGCCGGGGAGCTGTTTTTT	CASSLAQGAAGELFF
TRBV28	TRBJ2-7	TRBD2	once	TGTGCCACCAGGGTGCATGATGGGGGGGGATCCTACGAGCAGTACTTC	CATRVHDGGGSYEQYF
TRBV5-4	TRBJ2-7	TRBD2	.	TGTGCCAGCAGCTTAGGGACTAGCGGGAGAGGCGAGCAGTACTTC	CASSLGTSGRGEQYF
TRBV9	TRBJ1-1	.	once	TGTGCCAGCAGCGTAGACGGGGTCACTGAAGCTTTCTTT	CASSVDGVTEAFF
TRBV28	TRBJ2-7	.	.	TGTGCCAGCAGTTTAGGAACAGGCCAGTCCTACGAGCAGTACTTC	CASSLGTGQSYEQYF
TRBV6-1	TRBJ2-3	TRBD2	.	TGTGCCAGCAGTGGGGGACTAGCGGGAGATACGCAGTATTTT	CASSGGLAGDTQYF
TRBV4-2	TRBJ2-3	TRBD2	.	TGTGCCAGCAGCCAAGGGGACCTAGCGGGAGTCAAAGATACGCAGTATTTT	CASSQGDLAGVKDTQYF
TRBV19	TRBJ2-1	TRBD2	once	TGTGCCAGTGGGACTAGCGGGACTACCTACAATGAGCAGTTCTTC	CASGTSGTTYNEQFF
TRBV2	TRBJ2-3	.	.	TGTGCCAGCTTGTCACAGGGGGGGCCAGATACGCAGTATTTT	CASLSQGGPDTQYF
TRBV30	TRBJ1-2	.	few	TGTGCCTGGAGTCCGATGGCGGGGAACGGCTACACCTTC	CAWSPMAGNGYTF
TRBV5-5	TRBJ2-7	TRBD2	.	TGTGCCAGCAGCATGGAGGGCGGGAGTAGCGAGCAGTACTTC	CASSMEGGSSEQYF